This T cell receptor (beta chain) is drawn from a study of blood T cell repertoires in COVID-19. The germline V gene encodes CDR1 MDHEN and CDR2 SYDVKM. The CDR3 has 14 amino acids. Trimming removed 7 bases at V and 5 bases at J, with 12 bases between. The table came from immunoSEQ multiplex PCR; TCRdb's copy has only in-frame clones and leaves some out. The sample records tens of thousands of clones, around 83% being singletons. The TCR comes from a man between 60 and 75 years old with acute or convalescent COVID-19. J is TRBJ2-6 and V is TRBV28; D ambiguous. Sequencing was performed on peripheral blood. CDR3 DNA sequence: TGTGCCAGCACCTCTCCCGGTCGGGCCAACGTCCTGACTTTC. This translates into CASTSPGRANVLTF.